This TCR beta chain derives from a study of molecular identifiers for immune sequencing clone quantification. The sorting of naive CD8 T cells used the CD8+CD4-CCR7+CD45RA+ phenotype. Findings and caveats of the study: Molecules of identical TCR sharing a barcode could underestimate highly expanded clone sizes. Effector cells kept over 98% of their molecules in clones above 20 RNA copies, while naive cells kept under 1% there.

This clonotype was seen ten or more times. The antigen remains undetermined. Listed TCR primers, together with previously described methods, were used for the bulk TCR libraries. TCRdb analysed the PCR reads with MiXCR anew, one entry per CDR3 protein. This sample has 600,000 to 650,000 distinct CDR3 sequences, with about 20% found just once. The V end was cut by 4 bases, the J end by 1 base, with 19 bases between. The CDR3 has 17 residues. CDR1 is LGHNA and CDR2 is YSLEER in the germline V gene. Sequencing used naive CD8+ T cells from blood, with Jurkat cell RNA spiked in. Subset in this sample: FACS-sorted CD8+CD4-CCR7+CD45RA+ naive T cells. The TCR was taken from a human donor in good health. Some libraries in this study had Jurkat cell RNA spiked in. The rearrangement joins TRBV4-3 to TRBJ2-5; D may match TRBD1 or TRBD2 (5 bases each). Here the CDR3 DNA reads TGCGCCAGCAGCCCAACCACCGGGACCCGAAGCCAAGAGACCCAGTACTTC. This encodes CASSPTTGTRSQETQYF.